The TCR beta chain under discussion was sequenced for a study of early T cells in non-severe SARS-CoV-2 infection. About the research overall: Chains from this unsorted whole-blood bulk RNA could not be paired.

Germline-derived CDR1 and CDR2 are DFQATT and SNEGSKA (reference sequence). The V gene lost 6 bases and the J gene lost 0 bases, with 13 bases spanning the gap. The CDR3 spans 14 residues. Each single cDNA molecule received a unique molecular identifier. TCRdb passed the 5' RACE reads through MiXCR, listing each CDR3 protein once. This sample has around 89,000 distinct CDR3 sequences, with roughly 15% found just once. The study, taken as a whole, reports: Matching results from VDJdb favored anti-spike CD8 responses, leaving private and CD4 specificities undetected.

As regards this clonotype: Its antigen is undetermined.

The sequence was collected from an adult who was a healthcare worker with PCR-confirmed SARS-CoV-2 infection or an uninfected control (not recorded which). The chain joins TRBV20-1 to TRBJ2-3, with D possibly TRBD2 on 6 matching bases. Sequencing used whole blood. The CDR3 sequence is CSAPGLASTDTQYF. The CDR3 bases are TGCAGTGCCCCCGGGCTAGCGAGCACAGATACGCAGTATTTT.